This TCR beta chain is from a study of blood T cell repertoires in COVID-19. The overall study: Sites in the United States, Italy and Spain provided acute and convalescent COVID-19 samples. Sources were T cells, B-cell-depleted T cells, or PBMCs; the material itself was cDNA or gDNA.

The CDR3 runs 14 residues. V trimming: 5 bases; J trimming: 5 bases; junction bases outside the gene matches: 8. The germline V gene has CDR1 SEHNR and CDR2 FQNEAQ (reference sequence). This clone was seen a handful of times. Clones were sequenced by immunoSEQ multiplex PCR, and TCRdb holds only the in-frame ones, with some missing. The table records about 140,000 clones, 81% of them present only once. This receptor was obtained from a human donor in a cohort sampled during active COVID-19. The sequencing input was peripheral blood. The chain employs TRBV7-9 and TRBJ2-5; 7 nucleotides match TRBD1. The CDR3 loop reads CASSQTGFGETQYF. CDR3 in DNA: TGTGCCAGCAGCCAGACAGGGTTTGGTGAGACCCAGTACTTC.